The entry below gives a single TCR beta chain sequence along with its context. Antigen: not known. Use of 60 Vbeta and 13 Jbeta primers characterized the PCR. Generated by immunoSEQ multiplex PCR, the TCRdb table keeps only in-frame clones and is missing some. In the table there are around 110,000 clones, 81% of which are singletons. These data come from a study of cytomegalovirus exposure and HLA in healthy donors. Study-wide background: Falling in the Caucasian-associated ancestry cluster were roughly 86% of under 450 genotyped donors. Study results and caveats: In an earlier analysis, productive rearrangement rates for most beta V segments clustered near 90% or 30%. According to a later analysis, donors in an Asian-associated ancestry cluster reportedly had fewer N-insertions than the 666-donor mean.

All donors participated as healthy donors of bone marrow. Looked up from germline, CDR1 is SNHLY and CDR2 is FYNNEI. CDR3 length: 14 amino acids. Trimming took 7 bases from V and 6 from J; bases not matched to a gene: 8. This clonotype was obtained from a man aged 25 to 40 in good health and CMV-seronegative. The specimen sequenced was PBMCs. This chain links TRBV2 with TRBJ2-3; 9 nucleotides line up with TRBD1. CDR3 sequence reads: CASMGTGSPDTQYF. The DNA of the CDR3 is TGTGCCAGCATGGGGACAGGGTCCCCCGATACGCAGTATTTT. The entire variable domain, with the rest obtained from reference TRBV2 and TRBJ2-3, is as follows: EPEVTQTPSHQVTQMGQEVILRCVPISNHLYFYWYRQILGQKVEFLVSFYNNEISEKSEIFDDQFSVERPDGSNFTLKIRSTKLEDSAMYFCASMGTGSPDTQYFGPGTRLTVL.